This TCR beta chain is from a study of blood T cell repertoires in COVID-19. About the study: Donors in the United States, Italy and Spain gave samples during acute or convalescent COVID-19. The cDNA or gDNA used as material had been derived from T cells, B-cell-depleted T cells, or PBMCs.

Original processing notes: Reference gene primer amplification gave nucleated cell count estimates. Profiled with immunoSEQ multiplex PCR; TCRdb holds only in-frame clones, not every one. The V and J calls and the clone size are those of that table, but D and trimming were determined from the DNA. There are 200,000 to 250,000 clones in the sample; more than 65% occur only once, and 3% to 4% lies in the top ten. The V gene lost 3 bases and the J gene lost 0 bases, with 17 bases spanning the gap. This CDR3 has 17 amino acids. Germline CDR1 SGHVS, CDR2 FQNEAQ. The receptor's source is a woman aged 40-49 years with active or convalescent COVID-19. The J gene is TRBJ1-1, the V gene TRBV7-8; D uncertain. The specimen sequenced was peripheral blood. CDR3 DNA sequence: TGTGCCAGCAGCTTGGATCGCTGGAGGAGATTGAACACTGAAGCTTTCTTT. Its translation is CASSLDRWRRLNTEAFF. The full variable domain, with the rest looked up from reference TRBV7-8 and TRBJ1-1, is GAGVSQSPRYKVAKRGQDVALRCDPISGHVSLFWYQQALGQGPEFLTYFQNEAQLDKSGLPSDRFFAERPEGSVSTLKIQRTQQEDSAVYLCASSLDRWRRLNTEAFFGQGTRLTVV.